This T cell receptor (beta chain) was found in a study of OX40 agonist ivuxolimab in advanced cancers. Only in-frame clones appear in the TCRdb table, and some are missing; sequencing was by immunoSEQ multiplex PCR. The profile shows approximately 50,000 clones, 87% of them singletons. With V trimmed by 4 bases and J by 0 bases, 4 bases remained unmatched. The CDR3 sequence is 15 residues long. Germline V lookup: CDR1 SGHDN, CDR2 FVKESK. V gene TRBV14 combines with J gene TRBJ1-1, with 8 nucleotides matching TRBD1. This sequence originates from an adult with an advanced solid tumor such as melanoma, head and neck, liver or kidney cancer. The sample in question was CD4+ or CD8+ T cells sorted from blood, obtained in a trial of the OX40 agonist ivuxolimab. The CDR3 DNA follows: TGTGCCAGCAGCCTAAGGACAGGGATGAACACTGAAGCTTTCTTT. It encodes CASSLRTGMNTEAFF. Full variable domain (missing parts from reference TRBV14 and TRBJ1-1): EAGVTQFPSHSVIEKGQTVTLRCDPISGHDNLYWYRRVMGKEIKFLLHFVKESKQDESGMPNNRFLAERTGGTYSTLKVQPAELEDSGVYFCASSLRTGMNTEAFFGQGTRLTVV.